This T cell receptor beta chain was sequenced during a study of spatial heterogeneity in lung cancer. Study overall: The study consistently detected more beta-chain than alpha-chain sequences.

Every individual TCR cDNA molecule carried its own unique molecular identifier, which allowed correction of PCR and sequencing errors. TCRdb used MiXCR to reprocess the 5' RACE reads, holding one entry per CDR3 protein. The repertoire includes some 70,000 distinct CDR3 sequences, 13% of them detected once, and about 7.1% sits in the top ten. Time point of the sample: sample taken at primary tumor resection. The authors sequenced whole RNA from tumor, nontumor lung or frozen PBMC without sorting. Patients with untreated early-stage non-small cell lung cancer, numbering 72, were the donors. This clonotype was found many times. CDR3 length equals 14 residues. The germline V gene encodes CDR1 ENHRY and CDR2 SYGVKD. V shed 7 bases and J 0 bases; nucleotides not matched to a gene: 4.

This clonotype originated in a male donor with early-stage non-small cell lung cancer. Sequenced material: PBMCs, taken at surgery. V is TRBV10-3 and J is TRBJ2-7; 9 bases line up with TRBD1. CDR3 DNA: TGTGCCATCAAGACGACAGGGGGCTCCTACGAGCAGTACTTC. It is translated as CAIKTTGGSYEQYF.